This TCR beta chain originates from a study of blood T cell repertoires in COVID-19. Whole-study context: PBMCs, B-cell-depleted T cells, or T cells provided the cDNA or gDNA that made up the material.

The age range of participants was about 18 to 89 years, with residence in about two dozen US areas. Recovery meant two consecutive negative NP/OP PCR tests, professional clearance, or resolved symptoms. V was pared by 1 base and J by 5 bases, with 1 base of the junction left unmatched. CDR1 is GTSNPN and CDR2 is SVGIG in the germline V gene (reference sequence). This CDR3 has 13 amino acids. TCRdb's table, derived via immunoSEQ multiplex PCR, lists solely in-frame clones and lacks some. The sample has fewer than 450,000 clones; roughly 87% are singletons. The source material was PBMCs or T cells enriched from blood (not recorded which). The chain employs TRBV30 and TRBJ2-3; 9 nucleotides align to TRBD2. This receptor was taken from a woman in her twenties or thirties who had recovered from COVID-19. This CDR3 reads CAWSEAGGDTQYF. The CDR3 DNA reads as TGTGCCTGGAGTGAAGCGGGAGGAGATACGCAGTATTTT.